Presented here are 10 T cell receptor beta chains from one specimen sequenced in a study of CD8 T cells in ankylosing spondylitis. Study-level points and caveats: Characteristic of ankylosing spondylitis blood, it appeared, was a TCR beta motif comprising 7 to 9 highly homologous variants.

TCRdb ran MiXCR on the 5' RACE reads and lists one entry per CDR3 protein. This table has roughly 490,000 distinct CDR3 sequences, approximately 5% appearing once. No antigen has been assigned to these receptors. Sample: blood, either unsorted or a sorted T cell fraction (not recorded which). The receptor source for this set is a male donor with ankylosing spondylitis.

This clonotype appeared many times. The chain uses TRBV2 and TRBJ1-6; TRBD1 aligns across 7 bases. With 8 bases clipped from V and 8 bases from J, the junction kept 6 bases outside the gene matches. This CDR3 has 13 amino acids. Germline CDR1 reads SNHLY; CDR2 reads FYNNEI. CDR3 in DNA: TGTGCCAGCGCCTCCCAGGGGGATTCACCCCTCCACTTT. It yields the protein CASASQGDSPLHF.

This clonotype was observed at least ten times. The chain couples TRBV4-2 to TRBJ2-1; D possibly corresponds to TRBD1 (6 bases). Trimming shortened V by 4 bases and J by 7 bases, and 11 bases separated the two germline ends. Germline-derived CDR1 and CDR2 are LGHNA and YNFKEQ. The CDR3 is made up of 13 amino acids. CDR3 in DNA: TGTGCCAGCAGCCTGGACAGTGGGAATGAGCAGTTCTTC. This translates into CASSLDSGNEQFF.

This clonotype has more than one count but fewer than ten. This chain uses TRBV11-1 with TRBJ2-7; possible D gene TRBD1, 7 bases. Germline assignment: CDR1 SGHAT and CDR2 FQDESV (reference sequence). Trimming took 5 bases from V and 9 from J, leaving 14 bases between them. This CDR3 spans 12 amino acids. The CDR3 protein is CASSVGGGRQYF. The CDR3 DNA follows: TGTGCCAGCAGCGTAGGAGGGGGCAGGCAGTACTTC.

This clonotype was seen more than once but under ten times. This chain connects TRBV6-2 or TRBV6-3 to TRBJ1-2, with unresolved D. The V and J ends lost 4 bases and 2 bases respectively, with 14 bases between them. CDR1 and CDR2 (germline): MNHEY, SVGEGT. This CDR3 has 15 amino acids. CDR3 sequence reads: CASSSAAQWNYGYTF. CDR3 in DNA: TGTGCCAGCAGTTCTGCGGCACAGTGGAACTATGGCTACACCTTC.

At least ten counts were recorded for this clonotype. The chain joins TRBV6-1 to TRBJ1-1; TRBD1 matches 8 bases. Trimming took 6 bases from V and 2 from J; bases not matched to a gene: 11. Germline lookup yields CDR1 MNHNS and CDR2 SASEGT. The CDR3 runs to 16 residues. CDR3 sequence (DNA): TGTGCCAGCAGGCGAAAACAGGGGGTAAGCAACACTGAAGCTTTCTTT. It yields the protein CASRRKQGVSNTEAFF.

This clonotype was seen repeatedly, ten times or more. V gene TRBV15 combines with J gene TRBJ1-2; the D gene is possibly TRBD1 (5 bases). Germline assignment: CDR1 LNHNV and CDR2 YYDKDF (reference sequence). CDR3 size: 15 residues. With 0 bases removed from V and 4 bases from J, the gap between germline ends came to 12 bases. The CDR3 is CATSRDDSRLYGYTF. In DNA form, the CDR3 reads TGTGCCACCAGCAGAGATGACAGCCGCCTCTATGGCTACACCTTC.

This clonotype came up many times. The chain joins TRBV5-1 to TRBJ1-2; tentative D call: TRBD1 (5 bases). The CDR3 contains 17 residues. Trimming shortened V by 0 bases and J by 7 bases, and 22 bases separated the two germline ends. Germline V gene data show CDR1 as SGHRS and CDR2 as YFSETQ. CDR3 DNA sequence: TGCGCCAGCAGCTTGGGTTTGGCGGACGGCCGGGGACGTGGCTACACCTTC. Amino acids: CASSLGLADGRGRGYTF.

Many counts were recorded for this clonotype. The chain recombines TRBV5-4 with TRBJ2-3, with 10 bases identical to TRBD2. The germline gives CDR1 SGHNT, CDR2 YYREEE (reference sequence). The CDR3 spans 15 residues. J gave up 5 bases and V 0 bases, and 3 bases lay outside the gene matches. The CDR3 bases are TGTGCCAGCAGCTTGGCTTCTAGCGGGGGAGATACGCAGTATTTT. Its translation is CASSLASSGGDTQYF.

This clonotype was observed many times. The CDR3 sequence is CASSLEASYEQYF. The CDR3 DNA follows: TGTGCCAGCAGCTTAGAAGCCTCCTACGAGCAGTACTTC. The V call is TRBV11-3, the J call TRBJ2-7; unclear D gene. The V gene lost 0 bases and the J gene lost 0 bases, with 3 bases spanning the gap. Germline assignment: CDR1 SGHNT and CDR2 YENEEA. The CDR3 contains 13 residues.

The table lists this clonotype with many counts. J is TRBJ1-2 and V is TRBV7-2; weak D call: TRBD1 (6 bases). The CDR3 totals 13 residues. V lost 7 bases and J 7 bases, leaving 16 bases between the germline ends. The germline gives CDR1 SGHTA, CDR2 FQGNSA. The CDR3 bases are TGTGCCAGCACCTGGGGGGGGCGAGGTGGCTACACCTTC. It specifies CASTWGGRGGYTF.